These 13 T cell receptor beta chains share one sample of origin, sequenced in a study of shared clonotypes between healthy human individuals. Here immunoSEQ multiplex PCR was the method, and the copy in TCRdb shows in-frame clones only, minus some. The data hold approximately 1,000,000 clones, with roughly 80% observed a single time. The specimen sequenced was memory CD4+ T cells from PBMCs. Subset noted: CD45RA-negative fraction. Every receptor here comes from a man younger than 35 in good health. Some clones in this sample may be carry-over from other donors' samples.

This clone has a single count. This chain joins TRBV2 and TRBJ2-5, with 7 nucleotides matching TRBD1. Germline CDR1 and CDR2: SNHLY and FYNNEI. This CDR3 is 13 amino acids long. The V segment lost 4 bases and the J segment 3 bases; nucleotides outside the gene matches: 2. The CDR3 DNA is TGTGCCAGCAGTGGAGGGACAGAAGAGACCCAGTACTTC. Translating it yields CASSGGTEETQYF.

Many counts were recorded for this clone. The chain carries TRBV6-1 and TRBJ2-1; weak D call: TRBD1 (5 bases). Trimming took 6 bases from V and 5 from J, leaving 11 bases between them. CDR1 MNHNS and CDR2 SASEGT come from the germline V gene. CDR3 length equals 13 residues. CDR3 nucleotide sequence: TGTGCCAGCAGGTTTCAGGGCAACAATGAGCAGTTCTTC. It is translated as CASRFQGNNEQFF.

This chain uses TRBV5-1 with TRBJ2-7, with D possibly TRBD1 on 6 matching bases. This CDR3 has 13 residues. V dropped 5 bases and J dropped 0 bases, with 9 bases sitting between them. Germline V lookup: CDR1 SGHRS, CDR2 YFSETQ. This CDR3 is CASRWDISYEQYF. In DNA form, the CDR3 reads TGCGCCAGCAGATGGGACATCTCCTACGAGCAGTACTTC.

This clone was observed once. The chain couples TRBV9 to TRBJ2-1, with a weak D call TRBD2 (6 bases). V was pared by 2 bases and J by 1 base, with 13 bases between. Per the germline V gene, CDR1 is SGDLS and CDR2 is YYNGEE. The CDR3 has 16 residues. The CDR3: CASSVRRESSYNEQFF. The CDR3 coding sequence is TGTGCCAGCAGCGTTAGGCGGGAATCTTCCTACAATGAGCAGTTCTTC.

The V call is TRBV19, the J call TRBJ1-4, with D possibly TRBD1 on 6 matching bases. Trimming took 2 bases from V and 8 from J, leaving 15 bases between them. Germline CDR1 LNHDA, CDR2 SQIVND (reference sequence). This CDR3 has 15 amino acids. The CDR3 spells CASSIWAQGGEKLFF. The CDR3 bases are TGTGCCAGTAGTATATGGGCACAGGGTGGGGAAAAACTGTTTTTT.

The gene calls are TRBV29-1 and TRBJ2-3; 9 bases are shared with TRBD1. V shed 4 bases and J 1 base; nucleotides not matched to a gene: 3. The CDR3 runs to 14 residues. The germline CDR1 and CDR2 sequences are SQVTM and ANQGSEA. CDR3 residues: CSVGWTGGTDTQYF. The CDR3 coding sequence is TGCAGCGTTGGTTGGACAGGGGGCACAGATACGCAGTATTTT.

The chain employs TRBV7-3 and TRBJ2-1; TRBD1 is a possible D gene (6 bases). The CDR3 is 14 amino acids. Germline V gives CDR1 SGHTA, CDR2 FQGTGA. Trimming cost V 5 bases and J 0 bases, with 8 bases left between them. CDR3 nucleotides: TGTGCCAGCAGCCTCAGGGGCTCCTACAATGAGCAGTTCTTC. This translates into CASSLRGSYNEQFF. The complete variable domain, with remaining parts taken from reference TRBV7-3 and TRBJ2-1, reads GAGVSQTPSNKVTEKGKYVELRCDPISGHTALYWYRQSLGQGPEFLIYFQGTGAADDSGLPNDRFFAVRPEGSVSTLKIQRTERGDSAVYLCASSLRGSYNEQFFGPGTRLTVL.

This chain links TRBV2 with TRBJ2-7, with 12 bases fitting TRBD1. Germline V gives CDR1 SNHLY, CDR2 FYNNEI. The trim removed 7 bases at V and 6 bases at J, leaving 7 bases unmatched. The CDR3 is made up of 14 amino acids. The CDR3 loop reads CASTGGTGGGEQYF. For the CDR3, the DNA is TGTGCCAGCACTGGGGGGACAGGGGGCGGCGAGCAGTACTTC.

J is TRBJ1-4 and V is TRBV7-2, with D tentatively TRBD1 (5 bases). Germline lookup yields CDR1 SGHTA and CDR2 FQGNSA. Trimming took 2 bases from V and 5 from J, leaving 12 bases between them. This CDR3 is 15 amino acids long. CDR3 sequence (DNA): TGTGCCAGCAGCTTATACGGGGGAGGGAATGAAAAACTGTTTTTT. It yields the protein CASSLYGGGNEKLFF.

The V and J genes are TRBV18 and TRBJ1-2; 9 bases match TRBD1. With V trimmed by 0 bases and J by 2 bases, 4 bases remained unmatched. Germline V gene lookup returns CDR1 KGHSH and CDR2 LQKENI. The CDR3 runs to 16 residues. The CDR3 protein is CASSPPGGQGNYGYTF. DNA of the CDR3: TGTGCCAGCTCACCACCGGGGGGACAGGGAAACTATGGCTACACCTTC.

The chain links TRBV5-6 to TRBJ1-4, with 7 positions matching TRBD1. J lost 0 bases, V lost 4 bases, and 9 bases had no gene match. This CDR3 spans 17 amino acids. CDR1 and CDR2 from the germline V gene are SGHDT and YYEEEE. For the CDR3, the DNA is TGTGCCAGCAGCCCCTCCTGGGACAGCCCAACTAATGAAAAACTGTTTTTT. This codes for CASSPSWDSPTNEKLFF. Full variable domain (rest looked up from reference TRBV5-6 and TRBJ1-4): DAGVTQSPTHLIKTRGQQVTLRCSPKSGHDTVSWYQQALGQGPQFIFQYYEEEERQRGNFPDRFSGHQFPNYSSELNVNALLLGDSALYLCASSPSWDSPTNEKLFFGSGTQLSVL.

This rearrangement joins TRBV28 to TRBJ2-1, with D possibly TRBD2 on 5 matching bases. CDR1 and CDR2 (germline): MDHEN, SYDVKM. CDR3 length: 16 residues. The V gene lost 4 bases and the J gene lost 2 bases, with 15 bases spanning the gap. DNA for the CDR3: TGTGCCAGCAGTTCTCCGGCTAGCCGAGCCTACAATGAGCAGTTCTTC. It is translated as CASSSPASRAYNEQFF.

The table lists this clone with a count of one. The J gene is TRBJ2-3, the V gene TRBV7-9; D is uncertain. The CDR3 sequence is 12 residues long. Looked up from germline, CDR1 is SEHNR and CDR2 is FQNEAQ (reference sequence). V was shortened by 5 bases and J by 9 bases, with 12 bases between the two germline ends. The CDR3 is CASSSIADTQYF. Written as DNA, the CDR3 is TGTGCCAGCAGCAGTATTGCGGACACGCAGTATTTT.